This record covers a single T cell receptor beta chain. Its target is unknown. TCRdb redid the calling of the RT-PCR reads with MiXCR, one entry per CDR3 protein. The sample gives fewer than 700,000 distinct CDR3 sequences, 13% of which show up once; 13% is in the top ten. The ends were cut back, 0 bases at V and 4 bases at J, with 13 bases in the middle. This CDR3 contains 15 residues. Germline CDR1 SGHVS, CDR2 FQNEAQ. The data belong to a study of response to subunit inactivated influenza vaccine. Findings of the study overall: T cells newly recruited by each seasonal influenza vaccination are few, the authors suggested.

The sample consisted of PBMCs from blood, taken about 6 weeks after vaccination. This sequence originates from a man aged 50-60 years who received an inactivated influenza vaccine. The V call is TRBV7-8, the J call TRBJ2-7; D tentatively fits TRBD1 or TRBD2 (5 bases each). The CDR3 spells CASSLAGTPGYEQYF. The CDR3 nucleotides read TGTGCCAGCAGCTTAGCGGGGACCCCAGGGTACGAGCAGTACTTC.